The 5 T cell receptor beta chains below were found in one sample sequenced in a study of shared T cell receptors in the human thymus. Here immunoSEQ multiplex PCR was the method, and the copy in TCRdb shows in-frame clones only, minus some. The table shows about 730,000 clones, with approximately 83% occurring only once. The same specimen was also included in a second study, on human thymus T cells.

Sequences were obtained from thymocytes. Receptors were obtained from a girl in the first two years of life with a congenital heart defect.

The CDR3 sequence is CASTNYYGYTF. The CDR3 region has the DNA TGTGCCAGCACCAATTACTATGGCTACACCTTC. This chain uses TRBV7-2 with TRBJ1-2; D gene uncertain. The germline V gene encodes CDR1 SGHTA and CDR2 FQGNSA. CDR3 length: 11 residues. Between the trimmed V and J ends, which lost 7 bases and 3 bases, there was a span of 6 bases.

V gene TRBV4-3 combines with J gene TRBJ1-2; 7 bases match TRBD1. V shed 0 bases and J 4 bases; nucleotides not matched to a gene: 8. Germline V CDR1 and CDR2: LGHNA, YSLEER. This CDR3 comprises 16 residues. The CDR3, as DNA: TGCGCCAGCAGCCAAGAGGTAGTGGGACAGTTCTATGGCTACACCTTC. This gives the protein CASSQEVVGQFYGYTF.

V is TRBV28 and J is TRBJ1-2; no definite D call. In germline, CDR1 is MDHEN, CDR2 SYDVKM. V gave up 7 bases and J gave up 4 bases, with 19 bases separating them. CDR3 length: 15 amino acids. CDR3 in DNA: TGTGCCAGCATCCCCGGAACAGATCAGTCCTATGGCTACACCTTC. Encoded protein: CASIPGTDQSYGYTF.

This rearrangement joins TRBV21-1 to TRBJ2-7; the table's D call, TRBD1, was not checked against the DNA. TRBV21-1 corresponds to a pseudogene. The CDR3 sequence is 14 residues long. In DNA, the CDR3 is TGTGCCAGCAGCAAAGCGCCCAGGCCAGACGAGCAGTACTTC. It yields the protein CASSKAPRPDEQYF.

In its sample, this clone was seen a few times. V and J are TRBV9 and TRBJ2-1, with 8 positions matching TRBD2. CDR1 SGDLS and CDR2 YYNGEE come from the germline V gene. The CDR3 contains 17 residues. After removal of 4 bases from V and 2 bases from J, the junction contained 11 bases not matched to a gene. The CDR3 region is CASSLPGSGGTYNEQFF. The CDR3 DNA reads TGTGCCAGCAGCTTACCCGGCAGCGGGGGAACCTACAATGAGCAGTTCTTC.